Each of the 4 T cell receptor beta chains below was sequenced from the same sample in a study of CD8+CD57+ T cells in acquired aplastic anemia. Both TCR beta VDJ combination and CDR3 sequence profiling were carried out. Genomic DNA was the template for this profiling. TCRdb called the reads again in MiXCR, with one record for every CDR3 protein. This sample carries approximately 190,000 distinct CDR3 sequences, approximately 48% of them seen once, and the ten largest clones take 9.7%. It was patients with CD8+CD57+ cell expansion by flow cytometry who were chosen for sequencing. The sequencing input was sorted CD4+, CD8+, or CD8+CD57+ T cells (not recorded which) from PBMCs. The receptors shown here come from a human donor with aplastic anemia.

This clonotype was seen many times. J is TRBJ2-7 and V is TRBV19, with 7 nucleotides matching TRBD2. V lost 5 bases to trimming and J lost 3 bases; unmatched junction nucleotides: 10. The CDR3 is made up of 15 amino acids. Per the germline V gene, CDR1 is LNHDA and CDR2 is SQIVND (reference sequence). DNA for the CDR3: TGTGCCAGTAGTGCACGGGGGGTTACTTACTACGAGCAGTACTTC. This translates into CASSARGVTYYEQYF.

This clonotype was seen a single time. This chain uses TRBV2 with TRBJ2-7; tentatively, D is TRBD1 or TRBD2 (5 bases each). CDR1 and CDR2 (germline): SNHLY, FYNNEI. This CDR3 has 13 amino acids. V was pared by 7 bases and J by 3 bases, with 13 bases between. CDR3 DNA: TGTGCCAGCACTACGGGGCCGCACTACGAGCAGTACTTC. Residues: CASTTGPHYEQYF. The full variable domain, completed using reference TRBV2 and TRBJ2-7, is EPEVTQTPSHQVTQMGQEVILRCVPISNHLYFYWYRQILGQKVEFLVSFYNNEISEKSEIFDDQFSVERPDGSNFTLKIRSTKLEDSAMYFCASTTGPHYEQYFGPGTRLTVT.

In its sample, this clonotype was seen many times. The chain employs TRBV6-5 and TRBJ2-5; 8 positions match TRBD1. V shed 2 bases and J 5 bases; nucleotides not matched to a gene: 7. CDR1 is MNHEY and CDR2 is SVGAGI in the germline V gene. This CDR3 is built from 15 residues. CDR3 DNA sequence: TGTGCCAGCAGTTACGGCAGGGGGCACCGGGAGACCCAGTACTTC. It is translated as CASSYGRGHRETQYF.

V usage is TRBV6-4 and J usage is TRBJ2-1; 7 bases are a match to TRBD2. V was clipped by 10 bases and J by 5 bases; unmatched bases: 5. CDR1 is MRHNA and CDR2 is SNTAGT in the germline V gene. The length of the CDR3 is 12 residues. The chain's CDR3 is CATGDYNNEQFF. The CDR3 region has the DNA TGTGCCACCGGGGACTACAACAATGAGCAGTTCTTC.